This is a list of T cell receptor beta chains from one sample in a study of blood T cells in healthy people across ages. TCRdb reprocessed the 5' RACE reads via MiXCR and lists one record per CDR3 protein. The table includes about 1,000,000 distinct CDR3 sequences, 40% to 50% detected once. Material for sequencing was blood. Every receptor here comes from a woman aged 55-69 years in good health. CDR3s include the opening cysteine and the closing phenylalanine or tryptophan.

j_call v_call cdr3_aa
TRBJ1-2 TRBV27 CASSLSQTYGYTF
TRBJ2-7 TRBV9 CASGQGSDEQYF
TRBJ2-5 TRBV12-3/TRBV12-4 CASSFGSFGQYF
TRBJ2-5 TRBV25-1 CASSGWDRGGNYNEQYF
TRBJ1-2 TRBV6-1 CASTKGQTHYGYTF
TRBJ2-3 TRBV11-2 CASIFTSSGMVPDTQYF
TRBJ2-7 TRBV20-1 CSAQPSGNIYEQYF
TRBJ1-2 TRBV3-1 CASSQDTGNYGYTF
TRBJ2-1 TRBV20-1 CSARDLLAGTDEQFF
TRBJ2-7 TRBV10-3 CAISGSGTSGTYEQYF
TRBJ2-5 TRBV9 CASSVDQTWLGQETQYF
TRBJ2-3 TRBV20-1 CSASGQGTGYTQYF
TRBJ2-1 TRBV28 CASSFGGTSRSNEQFF
TRBJ1-5 TRBV28 CASSRWTNQPQHF
TRBJ1-5 TRBV20-1 CSARGGRGNQPQHF
TRBJ2-2 TRBV24-1 CATTGTGKGTGELFF
TRBJ2-3 TRBV12-3/TRBV12-4 CASSFNLEAESTDTQYF